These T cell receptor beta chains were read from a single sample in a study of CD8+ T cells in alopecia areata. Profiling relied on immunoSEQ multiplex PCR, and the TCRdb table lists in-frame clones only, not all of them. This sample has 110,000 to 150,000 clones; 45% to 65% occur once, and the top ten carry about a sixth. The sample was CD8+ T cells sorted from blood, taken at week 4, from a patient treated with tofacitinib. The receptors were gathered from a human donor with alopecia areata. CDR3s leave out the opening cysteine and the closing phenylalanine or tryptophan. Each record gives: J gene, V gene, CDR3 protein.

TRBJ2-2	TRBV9	ASSVEAATGELF
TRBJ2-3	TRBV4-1	ASSRIWSGGNTDTQY
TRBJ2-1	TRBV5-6	ASSKPAGDNEQF
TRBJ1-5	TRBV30	AWGRDSNQPQH
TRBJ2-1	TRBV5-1	ASSSRGLPFSAF
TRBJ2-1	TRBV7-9	ASSLALTSEQF
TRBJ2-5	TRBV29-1	SVEGETQY
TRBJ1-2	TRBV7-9	ASSSGLPTYGYT
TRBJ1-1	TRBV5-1	ASSYRGGTEAF
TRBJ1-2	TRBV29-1	SVEDRIGTGYGYT
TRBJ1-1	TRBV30	AWSVIGMNTEAF
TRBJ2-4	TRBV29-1	SVDGTLKNIQY
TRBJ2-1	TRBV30	ARGGLAGINEQF
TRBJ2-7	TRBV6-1	ASTAKIRASYEQY
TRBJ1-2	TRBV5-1	ASSLEGYGYT
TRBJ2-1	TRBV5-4	ASSSYDLTSGGTYNEQF
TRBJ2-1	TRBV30	AWSVRGQDYNEQF
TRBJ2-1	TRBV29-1	SVGRDNEQF
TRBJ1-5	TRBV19	ASSIRDRWQPQH
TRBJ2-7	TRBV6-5	ASSHGATGSYEQY
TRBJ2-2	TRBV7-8	ASSSDSAYNTGELF
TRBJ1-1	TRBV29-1	SVEAAMNTEAF
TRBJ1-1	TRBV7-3	ASSLTGGLMNTEAF
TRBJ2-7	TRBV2	ASSETS
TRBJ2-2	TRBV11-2	ASSLGLTGGLPGELF
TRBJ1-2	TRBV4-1	ASSPGGLSINYGYT
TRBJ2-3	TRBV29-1	SVEVGLAGSDTQY
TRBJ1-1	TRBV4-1	ASSPAFGMNTEAF
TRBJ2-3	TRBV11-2	ASSSGGRVADTQY
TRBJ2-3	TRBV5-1	ASRPGEGGFTDTQY
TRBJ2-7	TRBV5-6	ASSLGGTSYEQY
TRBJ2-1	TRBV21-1	ASSKVWPRDTFAYNEQF
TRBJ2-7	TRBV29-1	SAVGQTYEQY
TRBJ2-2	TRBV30	AWRGQGRPGELF
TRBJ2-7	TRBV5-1	ASSLEGQGSEQY
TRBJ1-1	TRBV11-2	ASSHIGDTEAF
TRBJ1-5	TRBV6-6	ASVGGGNQPQH
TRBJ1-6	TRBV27	ASSQPGNSPLH
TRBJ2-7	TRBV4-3	ASSQVTDSSYEQY
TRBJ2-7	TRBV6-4	ASRPFGGYEQY
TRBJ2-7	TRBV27	ASITYERGNYEQY
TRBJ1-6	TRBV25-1	ASSLPGQDNSPLH
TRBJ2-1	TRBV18	ASSSGLAGGPDEQF
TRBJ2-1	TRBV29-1	SVDGDWYNEQF
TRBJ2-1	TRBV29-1	TIQISYNEQF
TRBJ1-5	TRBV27	ASSFGTSNQPQH
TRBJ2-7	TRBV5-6	ASQAAGQTRYEQY
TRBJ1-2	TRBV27	ASRTGTAYGYT
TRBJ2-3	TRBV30	AWRVTGGRTDTQY
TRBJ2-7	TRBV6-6	ASSYGSEQY
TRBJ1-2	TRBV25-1	ASHQGLGYT
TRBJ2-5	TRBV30	AWSVRGGRDQETQY
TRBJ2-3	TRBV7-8	ASSPQRGGEDTQY
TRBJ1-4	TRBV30	ACDTGTGGEKLF
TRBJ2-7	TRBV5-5	ASSSNAGQGVYEQY
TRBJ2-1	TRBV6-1	ASSALAGGYDEQF
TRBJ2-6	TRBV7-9	AVHSSGANVLT
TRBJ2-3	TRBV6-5	ASSTSGGRTDTQY
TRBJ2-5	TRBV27	ASSGTGGETQY
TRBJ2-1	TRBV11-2	ASSPGNEQF